The entry below gives a single T cell receptor beta chain sequence along with its context. The data originate from a study of CD8 T cells in Susac syndrome. The V gene lost 7 bases and the J gene lost 2 bases, with 12 bases spanning the gap. Germline loops: CDR1 MNHEY, CDR2 SMNVEV (reference sequence). CDR3 length equals 14 residues. It was with random hexamers that 0.5 to 1 ug RNA was reverse transcribed. TCRdb re-called the immunoSEQ multiplex PCR reads with MiXCR, one entry per CDR3 protein. The profile covers approximately 280,000 distinct CDR3 sequences, with approximately 85% appearing a single time and over 0.095% taken by the ten largest.

This rearrangement joins TRBV27 to TRBJ2-1, with a tentative D call TRBD2 (5 bases). The sequencing sample was made of CD8+ T cells from PBMCs. This TCR was recovered from a human donor with multiple sclerosis. The CDR3 here is CASNERYPYNEQFF. The CDR3 DNA reads as TGTGCCAGCAACGAGCGGTACCCCTACAATGAGCAGTTCTTC.